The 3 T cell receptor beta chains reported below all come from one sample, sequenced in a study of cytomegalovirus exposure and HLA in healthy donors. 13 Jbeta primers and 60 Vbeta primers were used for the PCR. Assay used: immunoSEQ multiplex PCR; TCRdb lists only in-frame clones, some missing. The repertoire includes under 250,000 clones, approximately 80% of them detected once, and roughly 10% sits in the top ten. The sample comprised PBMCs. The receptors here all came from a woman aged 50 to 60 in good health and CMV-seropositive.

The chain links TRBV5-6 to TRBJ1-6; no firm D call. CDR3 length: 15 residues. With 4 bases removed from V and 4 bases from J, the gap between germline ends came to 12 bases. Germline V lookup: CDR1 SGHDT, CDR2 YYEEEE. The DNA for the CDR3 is TGTGCCAGCAGCCAAGGCGGGCGGTATAATTCACCCCTCCACTTT. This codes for CASSQGGRYNSPLHF. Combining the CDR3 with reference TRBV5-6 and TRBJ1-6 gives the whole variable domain DAGVTQSPTHLIKTRGQQVTLRCSPKSGHDTVSWYQQALGQGPQFIFQYYEEEERQRGNFPDRFSGHQFPNYSSELNVNALLLGDSALYLCASSQGGRYNSPLHFGNGTRLTVT.

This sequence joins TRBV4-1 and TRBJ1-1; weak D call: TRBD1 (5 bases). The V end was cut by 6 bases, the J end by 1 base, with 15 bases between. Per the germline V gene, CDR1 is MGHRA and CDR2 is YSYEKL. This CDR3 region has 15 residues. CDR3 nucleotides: TGCGCCAGCAGTCCGACGACGGGGGGGAACACTGAAGCTTTCTTT. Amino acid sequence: CASSPTTGGNTEAFF.

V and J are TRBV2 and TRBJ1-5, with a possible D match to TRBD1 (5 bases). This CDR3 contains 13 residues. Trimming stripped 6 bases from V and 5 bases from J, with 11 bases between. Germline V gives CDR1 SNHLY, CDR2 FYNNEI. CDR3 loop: CASRRQGHQPQHF. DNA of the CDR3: TGTGCCAGCAGAAGGCAGGGCCATCAGCCCCAGCATTTT.